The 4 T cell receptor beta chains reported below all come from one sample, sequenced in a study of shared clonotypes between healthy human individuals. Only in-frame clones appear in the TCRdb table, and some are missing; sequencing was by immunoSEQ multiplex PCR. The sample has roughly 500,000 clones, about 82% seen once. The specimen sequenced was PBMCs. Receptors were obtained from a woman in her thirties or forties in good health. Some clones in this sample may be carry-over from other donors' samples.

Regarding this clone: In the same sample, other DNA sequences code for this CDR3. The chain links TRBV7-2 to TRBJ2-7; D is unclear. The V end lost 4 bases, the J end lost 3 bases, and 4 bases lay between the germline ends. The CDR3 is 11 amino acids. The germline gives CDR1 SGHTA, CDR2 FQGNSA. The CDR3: CASSSFYEQYF. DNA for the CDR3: TGTGCCAGCAGCTCATTCTACGAGCAGTACTTC.

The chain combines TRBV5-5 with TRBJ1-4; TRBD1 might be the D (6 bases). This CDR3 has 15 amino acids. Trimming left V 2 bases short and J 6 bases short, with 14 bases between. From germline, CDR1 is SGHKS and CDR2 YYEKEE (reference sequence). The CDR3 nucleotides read TGTGCCAGCAGCTTCTATGGGGGGCGCGATGAAAAACTGTTTTTT. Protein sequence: CASSFYGGRDEKLFF.

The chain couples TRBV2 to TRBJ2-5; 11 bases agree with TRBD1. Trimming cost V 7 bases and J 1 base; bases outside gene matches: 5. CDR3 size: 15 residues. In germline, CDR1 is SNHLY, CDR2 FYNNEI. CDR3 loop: CASTGTGGTQETQYF. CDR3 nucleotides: TGTGCCAGCACCGGGACAGGGGGGACCCAAGAGACCCAGTACTTC.

The CDR3 nucleotides read TGTGCCAGCAGTGAGGAGGGAGTCCCTACTAATGAGCAGTTCTTC. Translated: CASSEEGVPTNEQFF. The chain employs TRBV2 and TRBJ2-1; weak D call: TRBD2 (6 bases). This CDR3 is built from 15 residues. V lost 3 bases to trimming and J lost 7 bases, with 16 bases between them. Germline V gene data show CDR1 as SNHLY and CDR2 as FYNNEI.